Below are 24 T cell receptor beta chains sequenced from a single sample in a study of cytomegalovirus exposure and HLA in healthy donors. Primers for the PCR totalled 60 Vbeta and 13 Jbeta. Data came from immunoSEQ multiplex PCR; TCRdb stores just in-frame clones and leaves some out. The repertoire has about 200,000 clones, 70% to 85% of them found once; the top ten carry roughly 1.6%. The sequencing sample was made of PBMCs. Receptor source: a middle-aged man in good health and CMV-seronegative.

The chain has TRBV30 and TRBJ1-3; possibly TRBD1 for D (5 bases). Germline V gene lookup returns CDR1 GTSNPN and CDR2 SVGIG (reference sequence). With 3 bases removed from V and 0 bases from J, the gap between germline ends came to 18 bases. The CDR3 has 17 amino acids. CDR3 protein: CAWRGGGEESSGNTIYF. The CDR3 region has the DNA TGTGCCTGGAGGGGGGGAGGTGAGGAAAGCTCTGGAAACACCATATATTTT.

The rearrangement joins TRBV27 to TRBJ1-1; 7 nucleotides agree with TRBD1. This CDR3 is built from 14 residues. Germline CDR1 reads MNHEY; CDR2 reads SMNVEV (reference sequence). V trimming: 5 bases; J trimming: 4 bases; junction bases outside the gene matches: 7. In nucleotides, the CDR3 is TGTGCCAGCAGTCGACAGGGCCTGGGCACTGAAGCTTTCTTT. Protein: CASSRQGLGTEAFF.

The CDR3: CASSLSRTSGRAGGETQYF. DNA for the CDR3: TGTGCCAGCAGCTTAAGCAGGACTAGCGGGAGGGCAGGGGGAGAGACCCAGTACTTC. V usage is TRBV7-9 and J usage is TRBJ2-5, with 15 bases matching TRBD2. From germline, CDR1 is SEHNR and CDR2 FQNEAQ (reference sequence). V shed 2 bases and J 4 bases; nucleotides not matched to a gene: 11. This CDR3 contains 19 residues.

The chain carries TRBV18 and TRBJ1-5, with D maybe TRBD1 (6 bases). The CDR3 is 14 residues long. Germline lookup yields CDR1 KGHSH and CDR2 LQKENI. V was trimmed by 1 base and J by 3 bases, leaving 7 bases between them. CDR3 sequence: CASSPQGDNQPQHF. The CDR3 DNA reads TGTGCCAGCTCACCACAGGGGGACAATCAGCCCCAGCATTTT.

The chain has TRBV10-1 and TRBJ2-1, with D perhaps TRBD2 (5 bases). Germline values: CDR1 WNHNN, CDR2 SYGVQD (reference sequence). This CDR3 region has 16 residues. Trimming cost V 3 bases and J 9 bases, with 21 bases left between them. In DNA, the CDR3 is TGCGCCAGCAGTGACCCGTCGAGGTCTAGCCACAGTGAGCAGTTCTTC. It is translated as CASSDPSRSSHSEQFF.

The rearrangement joins TRBV14 to TRBJ2-7, with D perhaps matching TRBD2 (6 bases). Trimming stripped 3 bases from V and 7 bases from J, with 10 bases between. The CDR3 is made up of 12 amino acids. Germline V gene sequence: CDR1 SGHDN, CDR2 FVKESK. CDR3 nucleotide sequence: TGTGCCAGCAGCCAGGGGGGAAGGGAGCAGTACTTC. It is translated as CASSQGGREQYF.

The chain is built from TRBV2 and TRBJ2-7, with TRBD1 identical over 8 bases. The trim removed 3 bases at V and 4 bases at J, leaving 5 bases unmatched. Germline V gives CDR1 SNHLY, CDR2 FYNNEI. The CDR3 runs 14 residues. CDR3: CASSDGQGTYEQYF. The CDR3 region has the DNA TGTGCCAGCAGTGACGGACAGGGAACGTACGAGCAGTACTTC.

The chain has TRBV28 and TRBJ2-5; 11 nucleotides align to TRBD2. The CDR3 sequence is 17 residues long. CDR1 and CDR2 (germline): MDHEN, SYDVKM. J lost 0 bases, V lost 2 bases, and 5 bases had no gene match. The CDR3 protein is CASSLIRTSGYQETQYF. DNA of the CDR3: TGTGCCAGCAGTTTAATTAGGACTAGCGGGTACCAAGAGACCCAGTACTTC.

This clone has a single count. The chain carries TRBV5-4 and TRBJ2-7; D uncertain. V was trimmed by 6 bases and J by 2 bases, leaving 15 bases between them. The length of the CDR3 is 14 residues. Per germline, CDR1 SGHNT and CDR2 YYREEE (reference sequence). The CDR3 region is CASTPSERTYEQYF. CDR3 DNA: TGTGCCAGCACCCCAAGTGAGAGAACCTACGAGCAGTACTTC.

The chain joins TRBV5-4 to TRBJ2-1, with D tentatively TRBD2 (6 bases). In germline, CDR1 is SGHNT, CDR2 YYREEE (reference sequence). The CDR3 sequence is 16 residues long. V lost 0 bases and J lost 9, with 19 bases in between. In nucleotides, the CDR3 is TGTGCCAGCAGCTTGGCGGGGGACTTCGACTTGGGTGAGCAGTTCTTC. Translated: CASSLAGDFDLGEQFF.

This clone came up once. The chain is built from TRBV21-1 and TRBJ1-5; whether TRBD1, the table's D call, matches the DNA was not checked. TRBV21-1 is shown as a pseudogene. The CDR3 has 19 residues. CDR3 region: CASSPPGTEHPYSNQPQHF. CDR3 sequence (DNA): TGTGCCAGCAGCCCGCCCGGGACAGAGCACCCCTATAGCAATCAGCCCCAGCATTTT.

The rearrangement joins TRBV14 to TRBJ2-5; the D gene is possibly TRBD2 (6 bases). Germline V lookup: CDR1 SGHDN, CDR2 FVKESK. V dropped 1 base and J dropped 0 bases, with 9 bases sitting between them. The CDR3 has 15 residues. The chain's CDR3 is CASSQGGDYQETQYF. CDR3 DNA sequence: TGTGCCAGCAGCCAAGGGGGGGACTACCAAGAGACCCAGTACTTC.

A remark on this clone: Other DNA sequences in this sample translate to the same CDR3. V is TRBV27 and J is TRBJ1-3, with D maybe TRBD1 (5 bases). Germline-derived CDR1 and CDR2 are MNHEY and SMNVEV (reference sequence). V was trimmed by 3 bases and J by 0 bases, leaving 9 bases between them. CDR3 length: 15 amino acids. The CDR3 here is CASSFRGGSGNTIYF. The CDR3 DNA reads TGTGCCAGCAGTTTTAGGGGCGGCTCTGGAAACACCATATATTTT.

For this clone: Mismatch with germline at one junction end may stem from a read error. The chain combines TRBV7-9 with TRBJ2-7, with D possibly TRBD1 on 5 matching bases. The CDR3 runs 16 residues. Germline V gives CDR1 SEHNR, CDR2 FQNEAQ (reference sequence). Here the CDR3 DNA reads TGTTCCAGCAGCTTCTCCTCAGGGCTCCCCGCCTACGAGCAGTACTTC. It yields the protein CSSSFSSGLPAYEQYF.

The chain links TRBV28 to TRBJ2-1, with D tentatively TRBD1 (7 bases). This CDR3 spans 13 amino acids. V was clipped by 7 bases and J by 4 bases, with 11 bases between them. Germline CDR1 and CDR2: MDHEN and SYDVKM. The CDR3 protein is CASTPGGYNEQFF. DNA of the CDR3: TGTGCCAGCACCCCAGGGGGGTACAATGAGCAGTTCTTC.

This clone was seen a few times. The rearrangement uses TRBV21-1 and TRBJ2-3; the D call in the table, TRBD1, was not verified against the DNA. TRBV21-1 is listed as a pseudogene. The CDR3 loop spans 15 amino acids. As DNA, the CDR3 is TGTGCCAGCAGCAACGTGACAGGGAACACAGATACGCAGTATTTT. It is translated as CASSNVTGNTDTQYF.

The V gene is TRBV9, the J gene TRBJ2-1; D call uncertain. The CDR3 has 13 amino acids. Trimming stripped 0 bases from V and 7 bases from J, with 8 bases between. The germline V gene encodes CDR1 SGDLS and CDR2 YYNGEE. CDR3 amino acids: CASSVGPGNEQFF. DNA of the CDR3: TGTGCCAGCAGCGTAGGCCCCGGGAATGAGCAGTTCTTC.

This sequence joins TRBV10-3 and TRBJ2-7; TRBD1 matches at 7 bases. V dropped 4 bases and J dropped 3; count of bases not matched to a gene: 6. The CDR3 spans 14 residues. Germline V CDR1 and CDR2: ENHRY, SYGVKD. CDR3 bases: TGTGCCATCAGTGCCCGGGACAGAAGCTACGAGCAGTACTTC. This gives the protein CAISARDRSYEQYF.

For the CDR3, the DNA is TGCGCCAGCAGTGCCCAAGGGACAGGGGACCCCCCTTATAGCAATCAGCCCCAGCATTTT. This gives the protein CASSAQGTGDPPYSNQPQHF. This sequence joins TRBV10-1 and TRBJ1-5; TRBD1 matches 10 bases. This CDR3 contains 20 residues. Trimming at V came to 4 bases and at J to 0 bases, leaving 15 bases not matched to a gene. CDR1 and CDR2 from the germline V gene are WNHNN and SYGVQD (reference sequence).

This chain links TRBV30 with TRBJ2-7, with D perhaps matching TRBD1 (5 bases). Germline CDR1 and CDR2: GTSNPN and SVGIG (reference sequence). Between the trimmed V and J ends, which lost 0 bases and 7 bases, there was a span of 10 bases. This CDR3 is built from 12 residues. In nucleotides, the CDR3 is TGTGCCTGGAGTGTAGGGGCCCGGGAGCAGTACTTC. Protein sequence: CAWSVGAREQYF. The variable domain in full, with the rest retrieved from reference TRBV30 and TRBJ2-7, is SQTIHQWPATLVQPVGSPLSLECTVEGTSNPNLYWYRQAAGRGLQLLFYSVGIGQISSEVPQNLSASRPQDRQFILSSKKLLLSDSGFYLCAWSVGAREQYFGPGTRLTVT.

This clone was found a few times. The genes are TRBV5-1 and TRBJ2-3, with 9 bases identical to TRBD2. The CDR3 contains 18 residues. Germline loops: CDR1 SGHRS, CDR2 YFSETQ. Germline trimming cut 6 bases from V and 3 bases from J; bases unmatched to any gene: 17. The CDR3 DNA reads TGCGCCAGCAAGGCAGGTAGCGGGAGTTGGAGTAGGACAGATACGCAGTATTTT. It translates to CASKAGSGSWSRTDTQYF. Full variable domain (remainder filled in from reference TRBV5-1 and TRBJ2-3): KAGVTQTPRYLIKTRGQQVTLSCSPISGHRSVSWYQQTPGQGLQFLFEYFSETQRNKGNFPGRFSGRQFSNSRSEMNVSTLELGDSALYLCASKAGSGSWSRTDTQYFGPGTRLTVL.

The genes are TRBV4-1 and TRBJ2-2; D uncertain. Trimming took off 0 bases at V and 2 bases at J, with 19 bases between the two ends. Per the germline V gene, CDR1 is MGHRA and CDR2 is YSYEKL. The CDR3 is made up of 19 amino acids. The CDR3 DNA reads as TGCGCCAGCAGCCAAGACCCAAGCCGAGCCCAACCTAACACCGGGGAGCTGTTTTTT. Protein sequence: CASSQDPSRAQPNTGELFF.

The chain has TRBV10-3 and TRBJ2-5, with D unclear. The J call may be incorrect, as the DNA end agrees better with TRBJ2-7. CDR1 is ENHRY, CDR2 SYGVKD, per germline. This CDR3 is 12 amino acids long. The CDR3 DNA follows: TGTGCCATCAGTACCATGTGGGGCGAGCAGTACTTC. Its protein is CAISTMWGEQYF.

V is TRBV28 and J is TRBJ1-2, with 8 positions matching TRBD1. The CDR3 is made up of 12 amino acids. Trimming took 2 bases from V and 11 from J; bases not matched to a gene: 4. Germline V gene data show CDR1 as MDHEN and CDR2 as SYDVKM. The CDR3 nucleotides read TGTGCCAGCAGTTTAAGGGACAGGTTTTACACCTTC. It encodes CASSLRDRFYTF.